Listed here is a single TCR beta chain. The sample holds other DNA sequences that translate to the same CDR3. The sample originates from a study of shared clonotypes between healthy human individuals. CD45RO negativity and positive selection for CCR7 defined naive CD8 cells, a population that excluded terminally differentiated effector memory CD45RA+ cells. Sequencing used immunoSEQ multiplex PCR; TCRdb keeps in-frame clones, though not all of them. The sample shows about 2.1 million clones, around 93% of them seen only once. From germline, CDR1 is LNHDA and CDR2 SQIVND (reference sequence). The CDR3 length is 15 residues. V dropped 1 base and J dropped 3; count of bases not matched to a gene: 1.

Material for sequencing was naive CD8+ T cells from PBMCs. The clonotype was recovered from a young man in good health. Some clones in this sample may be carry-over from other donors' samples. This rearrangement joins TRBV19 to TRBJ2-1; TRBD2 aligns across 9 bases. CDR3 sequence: CASSIGREGYNEQFF. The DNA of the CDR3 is TGTGCCAGTAGTATAGGGCGGGAGGGCTACAATGAGCAGTTCTTC.